This TCR beta chain was captured by sequencing in a study of OX40 agonist ivuxolimab in advanced cancers. Overall study context: Dose-escalation patients had hepatocellular carcinoma, melanoma, renal cell or head and neck cancer. Earlier treatment with anti-PD-1, anti-PD-L1 or anti-CTLA-4 was permitted, and under 50% had received some. Study findings and constraints: There were, on average, more expanded clones in CD8+ T cells than in CD4+. Normalized expansion of T-cell clones was also low for some nonresponders.

After removal of 5 bases from V and 8 bases from J, the junction contained 9 bases not matched to a gene. The CDR3 contains 15 residues. In germline, CDR1 is MNHEY, CDR2 SVGAGI. Note on this clone: No antigen is known for it.

The method was immunoSEQ multiplex PCR; TCRdb's version includes in-frame clones alone and lacks a portion of them. The sample holds some 70,000 clones, 91% seen once. Source: CD4+ or CD8+ T cells sorted from blood, taken in a trial of the OX40 agonist ivuxolimab. The clonotype was recovered from an adult with an advanced solid tumor such as melanoma, head and neck, liver or kidney cancer. The chain joins TRBV6-5 to TRBJ1-4; 9 bases line up with TRBD1. The CDR3 DNA reads TGTGCCAGCAGTCCCACGGGACAGGGTAACGAAAAACTGTTTTTT. Its protein is CASSPTGQGNEKLFF.